This T cell receptor (beta chain) appears in the sequencing data of a study of T-cell memory formation after mild COVID-19 (dated by TCRdb to 2020 to 2023). Background for the entire study: TCR sequence clusters from the two donors were found to be largely donor specific. Two young, previously healthy adult volunteers, one female and one male, were included in the cohort. T-cell clones expanding and contracting after mild COVID-19 in a couple of donors were tracked by longitudinal TCRalpha and TCRbeta repertoire sequencing.

Comment on this clonotype: The clone's antigen remains unknown. No much larger clonotype is one base removed from it; base qualities were not supplied.

The paper as a whole reports these results and caveats: The study covered only a couple of mild cases, and larger cohorts including severe cases with pre-infection samples were considered necessary. Contracting CD4+ clones were found mainly in CM and EM memory subsets, while CD8+ clones were enriched in EMRA. Clones that contracted from day 15 to 85 showed balanced CD4/CD8 phenotypes, whereas a second wave of clones that expanded from day 15 to 37 leaned towards CD4+. SARS-CoV-2 specificity was not confirmed for the second-wave clones peaking on day 37. Some responding clones were found in pre-infection memory, which suggests that pre-existing cross-reactive memory T cells took part in the SARS-CoV-2 response.

PBMCs were isolated by Ficoll-Paque density gradient centrifugation. The germline V end is reduced by 6 bases and the J end by 6 bases; junction bases left unmatched: 10. CDR1 and CDR2 were assigned from the germline V gene (reference sequence) as SEHNR and FQNEAQ. The cysteine opens and the phenylalanine closes a CDR3 of 15 amino acids. Only the CDR3 portion is preserved as DNA: 45 bases, with reading frame beginning at the first base. Sequencer: Illumina NovaSeq 6000. TCRalpha and TCRbeta cDNA libraries were constructed by 5'RACE with constant-segment primers, with sample barcodes and unique molecular identifiers being introduced. RNA was extracted from every sample with Trizol reagent. The libraries were amplified in two PCR steps, and the second step added a second sample barcode and Illumina TruSeq adapters. Sequencing of the libraries was done on an Illumina NovaSeq, producing 2 x 150 bp paired-end reads. Processing in the source paper ran as follows. The reads were demultiplexed and collapsed into UMI-guided consensus sequences using migec v1.2.7. With mixcr v2.1.11, UMI consensuses were aligned to TRA and TRB V and J templates and assembled into clonotypes. A clonotype was counted as expanded or contracted only if both edgeR and NoisET called the change significant, with noise models trained on biological replicates. For edgeR calls, the cutoffs were a false discovery rate-adjusted p below 0.01 and a log2 fold-change threshold of 1. As an exploratory analysis of dynamics, PCA with hierarchical clustering was applied to max-normalized trajectories of the 1000 most abundant clonotypes. Each responding clone was given a CD4 or CD8 phenotype based on the CD4+ and CD8+ repertoires, which had been sequenced separately. The public reads were run again by TCRdb, first through fastp at Q25 and then through MiXCR, and only productive beta chains were kept. Every entry covers one CDR3 protein and lists the most common genes and DNA from its rows. The V and J calls were determined by TCRdb, not by the authors. The sample table lists roughly 240,000 distinct CDR3 sequences, roughly 15% of them with a count of one. Of the sample, approximately 2.1% is held by the ten largest clones.

Sequencing was carried out using PBMCs or a T cell subset sorted from them (not recorded which). Recombination connected TRBV7-9 to TRBJ1-2, with 10 middle bases fitting TRBD1. The clonotype was recovered from an adult woman who had mild COVID-19 (a few samples of this study predate the infection). The sample titles of this study are shuffled in the database, so cell type and time point are left out; the donor was told from shared clones. The DNA is as follows: TGTGCCAGCAGGGGGGACAGGGGAGCACCGAATGGCTACACCTTC. Translated, it reads CASRGDRGAPNGYTF. The CDR3, completed at both ends by the reference TRBV7-9 and TRBJ1-2 genes, gives the full variable domain DTGVSQNPRHKITKRGQNVTFRCDPISEHNRLYWYRQTLGQGPEFLTYFQNEAQLEKSRLLSDRFSAERPKGSFSTLEIQRTEQGDSAMYLCASRGDRGAPNGYTFGSGTRLTVV.